Listed here are 24 T cell receptor beta chains from one sample, sequenced in a study of cytomegalovirus exposure and HLA in healthy donors. PCR involved 60 Vbeta and 13 Jbeta primers. The method was immunoSEQ multiplex PCR; TCRdb's version includes in-frame clones alone and lacks a portion of them. The sample includes about 180,000 clones, 65% to 85% seen only once; the top ten take 1.3% to 1.5%. The sequenced material came from PBMCs. Receptors originate from a girl aged 5-17 years in good health and CMV-seropositive.

The chain links TRBV6-1 to TRBJ1-1, with D unclear. The CDR3 has 14 amino acids. Germline CDR1 is MNHNS and CDR2 is SASEGT. With 3 bases removed from V and 3 bases from J, the gap between germline ends came to 11 bases. The CDR3 sequence: CASSEFQDYTEAFF. Here the CDR3 DNA reads TGTGCCAGCAGTGAGTTCCAGGACTACACTGAAGCTTTCTTT.

The rearrangement uses TRBV30 and TRBJ2-7; tentative D call: TRBD1 (6 bases). V was clipped by 6 bases and J by 2 bases, with 8 bases between them. The germline V gene encodes CDR1 GTSNPN and CDR2 SVGIG (reference sequence). This CDR3 region has 11 residues. CDR3 loop: CACYRAYEQYF. CDR3 sequence (DNA): TGTGCCTGCTACAGGGCCTACGAGCAGTACTTC.

The chain joins TRBV7-9 to TRBJ1-3; 7 positions agree with TRBD1. Germline loops: CDR1 SEHNR, CDR2 FQNEAQ (reference sequence). The J segment lost 2 bases and the V segment lost 5 bases, leaving 3 bases of the junction unmatched. The CDR3 is 14 residues long. The CDR3 DNA is TGTGCCAGCAGCCCAGGGGGGACTGGAAACACCATATATTTT. The encoded protein is CASSPGGTGNTIYF.

The chain recombines TRBV30 with TRBJ2-4; 10 nucleotides align to TRBD2. CDR3 length equals 13 residues. V was pared by 3 bases and J by 6 bases, with 2 bases of the junction left unmatched. Germline CDR1 reads GTSNPN; CDR2 reads SVGIG (reference sequence). The CDR3 protein is CAWSGTSVNIQYF. DNA of the CDR3: TGTGCCTGGAGCGGGACTAGCGTAAACATTCAGTACTTC.

This chain connects TRBV6-1 to TRBJ2-1; D ambiguous. CDR1 and CDR2 (germline): MNHNS, SASEGT. Trimming removed 3 bases at V and 0 bases at J, with 6 bases between. There are 14 residues in the CDR3. CDR3 region: CASSDISSYNEQFF. In DNA form, the CDR3 reads TGTGCCAGCAGTGACATCAGCTCCTACAATGAGCAGTTCTTC.

This clone was counted once. The chain uses TRBV9 and TRBJ1-5; 7 bases fit TRBD1. This CDR3 is 13 amino acids long. Trimming cost V 7 bases and J 6 bases; bases outside gene matches: 7. Germline loops: CDR1 SGDLS, CDR2 YYNGEE. This CDR3 is CASSDRDGQPQHF. For the CDR3, the DNA is TGTGCCAGCTCCGACAGGGACGGTCAGCCCCAGCATTTT.

The chain uses TRBV18 and TRBJ2-1; TRBD2 matches at 13 bases. This CDR3 has 17 residues. The V gene's germline CDR1 is KGHSH and CDR2 LQKENI. Trimming took 4 bases from V and 0 from J; bases not matched to a gene: 3. The CDR3 nucleotides are TGTGCCAGCTCACTGCGGACTAGCGGGAGCTCCTACAATGAGCAGTTCTTC. This sequence encodes CASSLRTSGSSYNEQFF.

CDR3 in amino acids: CASSFRTGNYEQYF. Written as DNA, the CDR3 is TGTGCCAGCAGCTTCCGGACGGGAAACTACGAGCAGTACTTC. The genes are TRBV7-9 and TRBJ2-7; D is perhaps TRBD2 (5 bases). The CDR3 spans 14 residues. V dropped 3 bases and J dropped 3 bases, with 12 bases sitting between them. Germline V gene data show CDR1 as SEHNR and CDR2 as FQNEAQ (reference sequence). Combining the CDR3 with reference TRBV7-9 and TRBJ2-7 gives the whole variable domain DTGVSQNPRHKITKRGQNVTFRCDPISEHNRLYWYRQTLGQGPEFLTYFQNEAQLEKSRLLSDRFSAERPKGSFSTLEIQRTEQGDSAMYLCASSFRTGNYEQYFGPGTRLTVT.

V gene TRBV27 combines with J gene TRBJ2-2; 9 bases are shared with TRBD2. The CDR3 contains 16 residues. Germline V lookup: CDR1 MNHEY, CDR2 SMNVEV (reference sequence). J was trimmed by 3 bases and V by 8 bases; bases with no gene match: 10. CDR3 bases: TGTGCCAGCCAGAGCGGGAGGAGCCTTTACACCGGGGAGCTGTTTTTT. Amino acids: CASQSGRSLYTGELFF.

V usage is TRBV7-8 and J usage is TRBJ1-2, with D maybe TRBD1 (5 bases). V was clipped by 3 bases and J by 2 bases, with 10 bases between them. The germline CDR1 and CDR2 sequences are SGHVS and FQNEAQ. This CDR3 comprises 14 residues. CDR3 protein: CASSFGAGNYGYTF. CDR3 sequence (DNA): TGTGCCAGCAGCTTTGGGGCAGGGAACTATGGCTACACCTTC.

The V gene is TRBV7-2, the J gene TRBJ2-1; D is undetermined. The germline CDR1 and CDR2 sequences are SGHTA and FQGNSA. This CDR3 has 11 residues. The germline V and J ends were trimmed by 2 bases and 15 bases, with 11 bases remaining between them. The CDR3 spells CASSLLTTRFF. For the CDR3, the DNA is TGTGCCAGCAGCTTATTAACTACCCGGTTCTTC.

The rearrangement uses TRBV5-4 and TRBJ2-7; 8 nucleotides align to TRBD1. Germline V gives CDR1 SGHNT, CDR2 YYREEE (reference sequence). The CDR3 spans 15 residues. V was pared by 1 base and J by 2 bases, with 5 bases of the junction left unmatched. CDR3 sequence reads: CASSLLGQGAYEQYF. For the CDR3, the DNA is TGTGCCAGCAGCTTGCTTGGACAGGGCGCCTACGAGCAGTACTTC.

This chain links TRBV2 with TRBJ2-7, with TRBD1 matching over 8 bases. Germline-derived CDR1 and CDR2 are SNHLY and FYNNEI. V lost 7 bases, J lost 6 bases, and 11 bases stayed unmatched. The CDR3 has 14 amino acids. CDR3 in DNA: TGTGCCAGCAAACTGGACAGGGCAGGAGGCGAGCAGTACTTC. Its protein is CASKLDRAGGEQYF.

This sequence joins TRBV7-5 and TRBJ2-7; the table's D call, TRBD2, has no DNA check behind it. TRBV7-5 counts as a pseudogene. The CDR3 covers 14 residues. The CDR3 loop reads CARSLVLGEYEQYF. In DNA form, the CDR3 reads TGTGCCAGAAGCTTAGTACTGGGAGAGTACGAGCAGTACTTC.

The V call is TRBV4-1, the J call TRBJ1-5; D not resolved. CDR3 length equals 15 residues. V lost 0 bases to trimming and J lost 3 bases, with 9 bases between them. Germline values: CDR1 MGHRA, CDR2 YSYEKL. The CDR3 nucleotides are TGCGCCAGCAGCCAAGATGGGCAAAACAATCAGCCCCAGCATTTT. Translated, it gives CASSQDGQNNQPQHF.

This sequence joins TRBV11-2 and TRBJ2-7; 10 bases are a match to TRBD2. This CDR3 has 17 amino acids. Germline CDR1 SGHAT, CDR2 FQNNGV. The J segment lost 2 bases and the V segment lost 2 bases, leaving 9 bases of the junction unmatched. The CDR3 sequence: CASSLISDLAGAYEQYF. CDR3 nucleotide sequence: TGTGCCAGCAGCTTAATCTCCGACCTAGCGGGAGCCTACGAGCAGTACTTC.

CDR3: CASIGTSAYEQYF. CDR3 bases: TGTGCCAGCATCGGGACATCGGCCTACGAGCAGTACTTC. The chain joins TRBV6-5 to TRBJ2-7, with D maybe TRBD1 (6 bases). V gave up 7 bases and J gave up 2 bases, with 12 bases separating them. CDR3 size: 13 residues. CDR1 is MNHEY, CDR2 SVGAGI, per germline.

V is TRBV11-2 and J is TRBJ2-1, with TRBD2 as a possible D gene (5 bases). Germline V gene data show CDR1 as SGHAT and CDR2 as FQNNGV. V was shortened by 0 bases and J by 7 bases, with 7 bases between the two germline ends. This CDR3 is 13 amino acids long. The CDR3 DNA is TGTGCCAGCAGCTTAGATAGGAGGAATGAGCAGTTCTTC. Its protein product is CASSLDRRNEQFF. The entire variable domain, with the rest obtained from reference TRBV11-2 and TRBJ2-1, is as follows: EAGVAQSPRYKIIEKRQSVAFWCNPISGHATLYWYQQILGQGPKLLIQFQNNGVVDDSQLPKDRFSAERLKGVDSTLKIQPAKLEDSAVYLCASSLDRRNEQFFGPGTRLTVL.

The J gene is TRBJ2-1, the V gene TRBV27, with 14 bases lining up with TRBD2. The germline gives CDR1 MNHEY, CDR2 SMNVEV (reference sequence). This CDR3 comprises 17 residues. The V and J ends lost 5 bases and 3 bases, in that order; junction bases with no gene match: 6. For the CDR3, the DNA is TGTGCCAGCAGTCTATTGGGACTAGCGGGAGTCTACAATGAGCAGTTCTTC. Protein: CASSLLGLAGVYNEQFF.

V usage is TRBV7-9 and J usage is TRBJ2-3, with 13 positions matching TRBD2. CDR1 and CDR2 from the germline V gene are SEHNR and FQNEAQ (reference sequence). This CDR3 is built from 18 residues. With V trimmed by 4 bases and J by 6 bases, 13 bases remained unmatched. The CDR3 sequence is CASSSPNIGLAGVDTQYF. CDR3 sequence (DNA): TGTGCCAGCAGCTCCCCTAATATCGGACTAGCGGGAGTGGATACGCAGTATTTT.

This sequence joins TRBV27 and TRBJ2-7, with TRBD1 matching over 9 bases. Germline-derived CDR1 and CDR2 are MNHEY and SMNVEV (reference sequence). Trimming cost V 6 bases and J 3 bases; bases outside gene matches: 3. The CDR3 spans 13 residues. CDR3 sequence: CASSPTGGYEQYF. The CDR3 DNA is TGTGCCAGCAGCCCGACAGGGGGCTACGAGCAGTACTTC.

This chain uses TRBV6-5 with TRBJ2-7, with TRBD1 matching over 7 bases. The V gene end was trimmed by 6 bases and the J gene end by 3 bases; junction bases not matched to a gene: 11. Germline-derived CDR1 and CDR2 are MNHEY and SVGAGI. This CDR3 spans 15 amino acids. CDR3 protein: CASSKQGLSFYEQYF. CDR3 sequence (DNA): TGTGCCAGCAGCAAACAGGGGCTTTCCTTCTACGAGCAGTACTTC.

The CDR3 bases are TGTGCCAGCAGTCCGCGGACAGGGGGTTACGAGCAGTACTTC. It codes for CASSPRTGGYEQYF. The rearrangement joins TRBV14 to TRBJ2-7; 10 bases line up with TRBD1. V dropped 6 bases and J dropped 4; count of bases not matched to a gene: 6. Per the germline V gene, CDR1 is SGHDN and CDR2 is FVKESK. This CDR3 is built from 14 residues.

The chain combines TRBV27 with TRBJ2-1; D remains ambiguous. The CDR3 covers 12 residues. Looked up from germline, CDR1 is MNHEY and CDR2 is SMNVEV (reference sequence). Trimming took off 5 bases at V and 6 bases at J, with 8 bases between the two ends. DNA for the CDR3: TGTGCCAGCAGTAAGCGAGGCAATGAGCAGTTCTTC. It codes for CASSKRGNEQFF.